This T cell receptor (beta chain) emerged from a study of blood T cell repertoires in COVID-19 (TCRdb year 2020). In terms of the full investigation: Samples from collaborators originated in the United States, Italy and Spain and spanned both the acute and convalescent phases of COVID-19. The sample metadata nearly always contained a de-identified subject ID, COVID-19 status, age in years and sex. HLA class I and class II types, where available, came from metadata supplied by the sample provider rather than from assay-based typing. The repertoires were released in a freely available public database meant as a resource for research on the immune response to SARS-CoV-2. Samples came from the ongoing ImmuneRACE study (first 160 participants) plus 1,254 subjects from 6 global collaborators. The dataset comprised deeply sampled blood TCRbeta repertoires from subjects exposed to, actively infected with, or recovered from COVID-19. The prospective study material was composed of cDNA or gDNA derived from T cells, B-cell-depleted T cells, or PBMCs.

TCRbeta CDR3 regions were amplified from genomic DNA using the immunoSEQ Assay, a bias-controlled multiplex PCR. The authors' pipeline ran thus. Nucleated cell counts per sample were estimated from amplification of reference gene primers within the assay. To quantify the absolute abundance of each unique TCRbeta CDR3 rearrangement, sequence reads were collapsed and filtered. For each sample, productive Simpson clonality was calculated as the square root of Simpson's diversity index over productive rearrangements. In TCRdb, the immuneACCESS table is reduced to in-frame sequences with V and J assigned. These tables do not hold every clone; where another copy was compared, an unresolved V gene accounts for under half, and the others remain unexplained. That table furnishes V, J and clone size, whereas the DNA furnished D and trimming. This sample gives about 160,000 clones in total; about 80% of them show up just once. The top ten clonotypes cover 7% of the sample.

This clone was detected only once. The clone's antigen remains unknown. No qualities accompany the bases; no much larger clone lies one base away. In the germline V gene, CDR1 corresponds to MNHEY and CDR2 to SVGEGT. From cysteine to phenylalanine, the CDR3 is 14 amino acids long. The retained sequence is limited to the CDR3, 42 bases, with the frame set at the first base. Compared with germline, V lacks 5 bases and J lacks 2 bases; bases without a gene match: 6. At one collaborating source in Seattle, patients were enrolled during active infection and were followed longitudinally through the course of disease. The collaborating institutions used their own protocols to collect whole blood in K2EDTA tubes. For TCRbeta analysis, collaborator samples were shipped as frozen whole blood, as isolated PBMCs, or as DNA extracted from either sample type. Results the study describes overall, beyond this receptor: The amount of clinical and demographic metadata varied by source and participant and was provided uncurated.

This clonotype originated in a middle-aged woman with COVID-19, enrolled during active disease. The sequenced sample was peripheral blood. The V and J segments used are TRBV6-2 or TRBV6-3 and TRBJ2-7, with 7 bases matching TRBD1. The CDR3: CASSKTQGTYEQYF. Here is the DNA: TGTGCCAGCAGTAAGACACAGGGGACCTACGAGCAGTACTTC.